This T cell receptor (beta chain) was obtained from a study of PD-1 and CTLA-4 blockade in melanoma (TCRdb year 2021). With respect to the entire study: The study compared how PD-1 blockade and CTLA-4 blockade affected the melanoma-reactive CD8 T cell response in patients with melanoma.

CDR3 length: 21 amino acids, cysteine to phenylalanine. Solely the CDR3 DNA is kept, with 63 bases framed from the first base. V was cut back by 5 bases and J by 0 bases, leaving a gap of 34 bases between them. From a lookup of the germline V gene, CDR1 and CDR2 are SQVTM and ANQGSEA. On this clone itself: The specificity of this receptor is unknown. Per-nucleotide qualities are absent, and no much larger clonotype sits a single base away.

Libraries were built with the immunoSEQ multiplex PCR assay. Held by TCRdb, this immuneACCESS table contains in-frame sequences only and omits some clones. Under half of the omission traces to an unresolved V gene where checked; the cause of the rest is unknown. This sample holds approximately 33,000 clones; around 90% were observed only once. The ten most abundant clones make up 7% to 9.5% of the sample. The rearrangement combines TRBV29-1 with TRBJ1-2; a tentative D call is TRBD1 (5 bases match). Material: CD8+ T cells from peripheral blood, obtained from a patient given anti-PD-1 treatment. This TCR derives from a human donor with melanoma. The sequenced DNA is TGCAGCGTTTTCCGGGCTGGGACGGGACGATCTACCCGGGCAGCTAACTATGGCTACACCTTC. This translates into CSVFRAGTGRSTRAANYGYTF. Supplemented by the reference TRBV29-1 and TRBJ1-2 proteins around the CDR3, the complete variable domain is SAVISQKPSRDICQRGTSLTIQCQVDSQVTMMFWYRQQPGQSLTLIATANQGSEATYESGFVIDKFPISRPNLTFSTLTVSNMSPEDSSIYLCSVFRAGTGRSTRAANYGYTFGSGTRLTVV.